A single sample gave rise to the 24 T cell receptor beta chains below, sequenced in a study of neoadjuvant anti-PD-1 for oral cavity cancer. Sequencing used immunoSEQ multiplex PCR; TCRdb keeps in-frame clones, though not all of them. This sample has around 18,000 clones, with 60% to 80% found just once. The sequencing here drew on PBMCs, taken before nivolumab (anti-PD-1) treatment. The receptors here all came from a person aged 40 to 85 with oral cavity squamous cell carcinoma.

As DNA, the CDR3 is TGTGCCAGCAGTGGAAGGCGGGGGCAAACCGGGGAGCTGTTTTTT. Translated, it gives CASSGRRGQTGELFF. This chain links TRBV28 with TRBJ2-2, with a weak D call TRBD2 (7 bases). CDR3 length: 15 residues. Per the germline V gene, CDR1 is MDHEN and CDR2 is SYDVKM. V shed 5 bases and J shed 5 bases, with 15 bases lying between them.

The rearrangement joins TRBV19 to TRBJ2-6; 9 bases match TRBD2. Germline assignment: CDR1 LNHDA and CDR2 SQIVND (reference sequence). Trimming at V came to 5 bases and at J to 2 bases, leaving 10 bases not matched to a gene. This CDR3 is built from 18 residues. CDR3 in DNA: TGTGCCAGTAGTTCGGCGGGAGGGCCTCTTGCTGGGGCCAACGTCCTGACTTTC. Protein product: CASSSAGGPLAGANVLTF.

The V and J genes are TRBV5-1 and TRBJ2-7, with 8 nucleotides matching TRBD2. V shed 0 bases, J shed 4 bases, and the junction held 3 bases outside the gene matches. Per the germline V gene, CDR1 is SGHRS and CDR2 is YFSETQ. This CDR3 comprises 14 residues. CDR3 nucleotides: TGCGCCAGCAGCTTGGAAGCGGGAGATTACGAGCAGTACTTC. Its protein is CASSLEAGDYEQYF.

CDR3 region: CASSRTDYGYTF. The CDR3 DNA reads as TGCGCCAGCAGCAGGACAGACTATGGCTACACCTTC. The chain carries TRBV5-1 and TRBJ1-2; possible D gene TRBD1, 6 bases. The V and J ends lost 4 bases and 3 bases respectively, with 7 bases between them. Germline V gene sequence: CDR1 SGHRS, CDR2 YFSETQ. The CDR3 has 12 residues. The full variable domain, in which reference TRBV5-1 and TRBJ1-2 provide the parts outside the CDR3, is KAGVTQTPRYLIKTRGQQVTLSCSPISGHRSVSWYQQTPGQGLQFLFEYFSETQRNKGNFPGRFSGRQFSNSRSEMNVSTLELGDSALYLCASSRTDYGYTFGSGTRLTVV.

V gene TRBV28 combines with J gene TRBJ1-4; TRBD1 is a possible D gene (6 bases). V lost 5 bases and J lost 4, with 11 bases in between. This CDR3 contains 14 residues. Germline CDR1 is MDHEN and CDR2 is SYDVKM. CDR3 region: CASSTGSYNEKLFF. DNA for the CDR3: TGTGCCAGCAGTACAGGGAGTTATAATGAAAAACTGTTTTTT.

The chain couples TRBV10-1 to TRBJ1-2; a possible D gene is TRBD1 (6 bases). Trimming cost V 5 bases and J 4 bases, with 11 bases left between them. The CDR3 has 13 amino acids. Germline-derived CDR1 and CDR2 are WNHNN and SYGVQD (reference sequence). Here the CDR3 DNA reads TGCGCCAGCAGTCAACAGGGATCCTATGGCTACACCTTC. Residues: CASSQQGSYGYTF.

V and J are TRBV25-1 and TRBJ1-3, with D perhaps matching TRBD1 (5 bases). The CDR3 runs 14 residues. CDR1 and CDR2 (germline): MGHDK, SYGVNS. V was cut by 7 bases and J by 0 bases, with 10 bases left in between. This chain's CDR3 is CASTPGGSGNTIYF. Written as DNA, the CDR3 is TGTGCCAGCACCCCGGGGGGCTCTGGAAACACCATATATTTT.

The chain recombines TRBV5-4 with TRBJ2-7; D may be TRBD1 or TRBD2 (5 bases each). The CDR3 has 12 residues. Trimming took off 4 bases at V and 6 bases at J, with 11 bases between the two ends. Germline V gene data show CDR1 as SGHNT and CDR2 as YYREEE (reference sequence). For the CDR3, the DNA is TGTGCCAGCAGCGAACAGGACTTCGAGCAGTACTTC. Protein sequence: CASSEQDFEQYF.

The V call is TRBV7-3, the J call TRBJ2-7, with 11 bases aligning to TRBD2. Germline V gene lookup returns CDR1 SGHTA and CDR2 FQGTGA. The CDR3 sequence is 16 residues long. The V gene end was trimmed by 8 bases and the J gene end by 7 bases; junction bases not matched to a gene: 16. In DNA form, the CDR3 reads TGTGCCAGCCCCCTAGACACTAGCGGGAGCCGGTATGAGCAGTACTTC. Translation: CASPLDTSGSRYEQYF.

This clone was seen a handful of times. This chain links TRBV9 with TRBJ1-2; D uncertain. Trimming stripped 0 bases from V and 0 bases from J, with 3 bases between. CDR1 and CDR2 (germline): SGDLS, YYNGEE. CDR3 size: 13 residues. In DNA, the CDR3 is TGTGCCAGCAGCGTAGGTACTAACTATGGCTACACCTTC. Encoded protein: CASSVGTNYGYTF.

In DNA form, the CDR3 reads TGTGCCAGCAGTTACAAGGGTGAGCAGTTCTTC. Its translation is CASSYKGEQFF. The rearrangement joins TRBV6-6 to TRBJ2-1; D call uncertain. The CDR3 runs to 11 residues. With 2 bases removed from V and 9 bases from J, the gap between germline ends came to 5 bases. In germline, CDR1 is MNHNY, CDR2 SVGAGI (reference sequence).

The V and J genes are TRBV10-3 and TRBJ2-1, with 8 bases identical to TRBD1. Germline CDR1 and CDR2: ENHRY and SYGVKD. The CDR3 sequence is 15 residues long. The J segment lost 7 bases and the V segment lost 0 bases, leaving 5 bases of the junction unmatched. The CDR3 is CAISESGDRSNEQFF. CDR3 nucleotides: TGTGCCATCAGTGAGTCGGGGGACAGGTCTAATGAGCAGTTCTTC.

In this sample, this clone is medium-sized (0.01 to 0.1%). This chain links TRBV10-1 with TRBJ2-7; 7 bases are shared with TRBD2. Germline V gives CDR1 WNHNN, CDR2 SYGVQD (reference sequence). This CDR3 has 16 amino acids. V trimming: 3 bases; J trimming: 2 bases; junction bases outside the gene matches: 10. The CDR3 coding sequence is TGCGCCAGCAGTGAAGGGCCCCCTACTAGCGCCTACGAGCAGTACTTC. It codes for CASSEGPPTSAYEQYF.

The rearrangement joins TRBV29-1 to TRBJ1-5, with 7 bases lining up with TRBD1. The CDR3 consists of 12 residues. In germline, CDR1 is SQVTM, CDR2 ANQGSEA. Losses at the gene ends were 7 bases for V and 4 bases for J; bases not matched to a gene: 4. The CDR3 sequence is CSAGTENQPQHF. DNA for the CDR3: TGCAGCGCCGGGACAGAGAATCAGCCCCAGCATTTT.

The chain joins TRBV2 to TRBJ2-3; D uncertain. Germline CDR1 SNHLY, CDR2 FYNNEI. The CDR3 length is 14 residues. V was clipped by 2 bases and J by 6 bases, with 12 bases between them. The CDR3 region has the DNA TGTGCCAGCAGTGAATCGTCCCGCAAGGATACGCAGTATTTT. It yields the protein CASSESSRKDTQYF.

This rearrangement joins TRBV29-1 to TRBJ2-1; 16 nucleotides match TRBD2. V lost 6 bases and J lost 8; bases outside the gene matches: 10. CDR1 and CDR2 from the germline V gene are SQVTM and ANQGSEA. CDR3 size: 16 residues. CDR3 DNA sequence: TGCAGCGTCGCCGGGACTAGCGGGAGGGGTGGCGATGAGCAGTTCTTC. Amino acids: CSVAGTSGRGGDEQFF.

In this sample, this clone turned up once. The gene calls are TRBV6-5 and TRBJ2-6; D not resolved. Trimming pared 1 base from V and 0 bases from J, leaving 4 bases between. Per germline, CDR1 MNHEY and CDR2 SVGAGI. This CDR3 has 15 amino acids. CDR3: CASSYYSSGANVLTF. For the CDR3, the DNA is TGTGCCAGCAGTTACTACAGCTCTGGGGCCAACGTCCTGACTTTC.

V usage is TRBV4-1 and J usage is TRBJ2-7; D gene ambiguous. The V end was cut by 4 bases, the J end by 1 base, with 14 bases between. Germline CDR1 is MGHRA and CDR2 is YSYEKL. The CDR3 contains 15 residues. The CDR3 bases are TGCGCCAGCAGCCGGGCGGCGGCGGATTCCTACGAGCAGTACTTC. Translated, it gives CASSRAAADSYEQYF.

J is TRBJ1-4 and V is TRBV9, with TRBD1 matching 8 bases. The CDR3 spans 15 residues. Germline V gene sequence: CDR1 SGDLS, CDR2 YYNGEE. V lost 4 bases, J lost 2 bases, and 4 bases stayed unmatched. In nucleotides, the CDR3 is TGTGCCAGCAGCCCTCGGACAGGGACTAATGAAAAACTGTTTTTT. Its translation is CASSPRTGTNEKLFF.

The chain is built from TRBV6-6 and TRBJ1-3; D not certain. The CDR3 sequence is 13 residues long. Trimming left V 2 bases short and J 0 bases short, with 2 bases between. CDR1 MNHNY and CDR2 SVGAGI come from the germline V gene (reference sequence). CDR3 loop: CASSYISGNTIYF. The CDR3 DNA sequence: TGTGCCAGCAGTTACATCTCTGGAAACACCATATATTTT.

The chain recombines TRBV29-1 with TRBJ2-6, with 7 bases that match TRBD1. The germline V gene has CDR1 SQVTM and CDR2 ANQGSEA. CDR3 size: 15 residues. V gave up 5 bases and J gave up 1 base; unmatched junction bases: 5. In DNA, the CDR3 is TGCAGCGTTCTGACAGGGTGGTCTGGGGCCAACGTCCTGACTTTC. Translated, it gives CSVLTGWSGANVLTF.

V gene TRBV11-2 combines with J gene TRBJ2-3; D is perhaps TRBD1 (5 bases). Trimming left V 5 bases short and J 6 bases short, with 12 bases between. The CDR3 contains 13 residues. Per germline, CDR1 SGHAT and CDR2 FQNNGV. The CDR3 DNA reads TGTGCCAGCAGCCCAGGGCGTTTCGATACGCAGTATTTT. This encodes CASSPGRFDTQYF.

The chain uses TRBV6-1 and TRBJ1-2; 7 nucleotides line up with TRBD1. V lost 1 base, J lost 8 bases, and 10 bases stayed unmatched. Germline V gives CDR1 MNHNS, CDR2 SASEGT. The CDR3 covers 15 residues. The CDR3 protein is CASSEEEGAVFGYTF. The CDR3, as DNA: TGTGCCAGCAGTGAAGAGGAGGGGGCTGTCTTCGGCTACACCTTC.

The chain links TRBV6-1 to TRBJ2-3; 12 bases line up with TRBD2. CDR3 size: 15 residues. CDR1 and CDR2 (germline): MNHNS, SASEGT. V dropped 4 bases and J dropped 1; count of bases not matched to a gene: 0. CDR3 bases: TGTGCCAGCAGTGGACTAGCGGGAGGCACAGATACGCAGTATTTT. It specifies CASSGLAGGTDTQYF.